A single sample gave rise to the 16 T cell receptor beta chains below, sequenced in a study of T cell responses to AZD1222 COVID-19 vaccine. Repertoires were generated with immunoSEQ multiplex PCR, while TCRdb's copy carries only in-frame clones and drops some. The sample has tens of thousands of clones; about 89% are singletons. The sample here was peripheral blood, taken 28 days after the second AZD1222 dose. The receptor source for this set is an adult who received the AZD1222 COVID-19 vaccine.

The rearrangement links TRBV28 to TRBJ1-1, with D uncertain. The CDR3 is made up of 12 amino acids. Trimming shortened V by 5 bases and J by 5 bases, and 9 bases separated the two germline ends. Looked up from germline, CDR1 is MDHEN and CDR2 is SYDVKM. The CDR3 is CASSALGTEAFF. CDR3 nucleotides: TGTGCCAGCAGTGCCCTGGGTACTGAAGCTTTCTTT.

This rearrangement joins TRBV24-1 to TRBJ1-1, with a tentative D call TRBD1 (5 bases). Trimming removed 7 bases from V and 8 bases from J, with 19 bases in between. There are 14 residues in the CDR3. The V gene's germline CDR1 is KGHDR and CDR2 SFDVKD. CDR3 in amino acids: CATRFDTEGREAFF. CDR3 nucleotide sequence: TGTGCCACCAGATTCGACACGGAGGGACGCGAAGCTTTCTTT.

The chain is built from TRBV10-3 and TRBJ1-3; the match to TRBD1 covers 10 bases. This CDR3 spans 14 amino acids. CDR1 is ENHRY and CDR2 is SYGVKD in the germline V gene. J lost 2 bases, V lost 6 bases, and 1 base had no gene match. CDR3 in amino acids: CAIRGTGAGNTIYF. CDR3 nucleotides: TGTGCCATCAGGGGGACAGGGGCTGGAAACACCATATATTTT.

The chain links TRBV25-1 to TRBJ1-6; D remains unclear. The germline V gene encodes CDR1 MGHDK and CDR2 SYGVNS. V gave up 3 bases and J gave up 0 bases, with 9 bases separating them. The CDR3 length is 16 residues. CDR3 sequence reads: CASSDIKLSYNSPLHF. CDR3 coding DNA: TGTGCCAGCAGTGACATCAAACTCTCCTATAATTCACCCCTCCACTTT.

The genes are TRBV7-9 and TRBJ2-3; no firm D call. V was cut by 5 bases and J by 1 base, with 10 bases left in between. This CDR3 region has 14 residues. Germline V gives CDR1 SEHNR, CDR2 FQNEAQ (reference sequence). The CDR3 sequence is CASSPRSGTDTQYF. The CDR3 nucleotides read TGTGCCAGCAGCCCCCGTTCTGGCACAGATACGCAGTATTTT.

The V call is TRBV14, the J call TRBJ1-1; D uncertain. Germline V lookup: CDR1 SGHDN, CDR2 FVKESK. There are 14 residues in the CDR3. V dropped 1 base and J dropped 1 base, with 7 bases sitting between them. As DNA, the CDR3 is TGTGCCAGCAGCCAAGGACTTGCGAACACTGAAGCTTTCTTT. Translated: CASSQGLANTEAFF.

The gene calls are TRBV5-1 and TRBJ1-2; a possible D gene is TRBD1 (6 bases). This CDR3 has 17 residues. V was shortened by 0 bases and J by 4 bases, with 19 bases between the two germline ends. Germline V gene data show CDR1 as SGHRS and CDR2 as YFSETQ. The CDR3 sequence is CASSLANSGAPGYGYTF. CDR3 sequence (DNA): TGCGCCAGCAGCTTGGCCAATTCGGGGGCGCCTGGCTATGGCTACACCTTC.

The chain uses TRBV19 and TRBJ1-5, with D maybe TRBD1 (6 bases). This CDR3 has 14 residues. V lost 3 bases, J lost 5 bases, and 11 bases lay in between. Germline CDR1 LNHDA, CDR2 SQIVND (reference sequence). This CDR3 is CASSIGRGHQPQHF. In nucleotides, the CDR3 is TGTGCCAGTAGTATTGGCCGGGGGCATCAGCCCCAGCATTTT.

The V gene is TRBV7-9, the J gene TRBJ1-1; D remains ambiguous. In germline, CDR1 is SEHNR, CDR2 FQNEAQ (reference sequence). The CDR3 has 14 residues. Trimming removed 2 bases from V and 1 base from J, with 8 bases in between. The CDR3 nucleotides are TGTGCCAGCAGCTTATCTGGAGCGAACACTGAAGCTTTCTTT. Its protein is CASSLSGANTEAFF.

The rearrangement uses TRBV14 and TRBJ2-1; 7 bases fit TRBD2. The junction had 11 bases not matched to a gene; V was cut back by 4 bases and J by 2 bases. CDR3 length: 17 residues. Germline V gene sequence: CDR1 SGHDN, CDR2 FVKESK. CDR3 DNA sequence: TGTGCCAGCAGCCGTGCGGGGGTAGCGGCGGCCTACAATGAGCAGTTCTTC. This encodes CASSRAGVAAAYNEQFF.

The chain combines TRBV29-1 with TRBJ2-7; D ambiguous. CDR1 and CDR2 from the germline V gene are SQVTM and ANQGSEA. The CDR3 has 15 amino acids. V lost 3 bases to trimming and J lost 6 bases, with 21 bases between them. The CDR3 DNA sequence: TGCAGCGTTGACATTGGCTCCAGACCTACAAGCGAGCAGTACTTC. Translation gives CSVDIGSRPTSEQYF.

This chain connects TRBV5-4 to TRBJ2-5, with D possibly matching TRBD1 (5 bases). CDR3 length: 13 amino acids. Looked up from germline, CDR1 is SGHNT and CDR2 is YYREEE (reference sequence). The V and J ends lost 4 bases and 4 bases respectively, with 11 bases between them. The CDR3 loop is CASSPGLGETQYF. CDR3 DNA sequence: TGTGCCAGCAGCCCAGGGTTGGGAGAGACCCAGTACTTC. The full variable domain, completed using reference TRBV5-4 and TRBJ2-5, is ETGVTQSPTHLIKTRGQQVTLRCSSQSGHNTVSWYQQALGQGPQFIFQYYREEENGRGNFPPRFSGLQFPNYSSELNVNALELDDSALYLCASSPGLGETQYFGPGTRLLVL.

There are a few counts of this clone. The chain employs TRBV6-4 and TRBJ2-6, with D unresolved. Germline lookup yields CDR1 MRHNA and CDR2 SNTAGT. The CDR3 totals 14 residues. Trimming removed 2 bases at V and 0 bases at J, with 2 bases between. In DNA, the CDR3 is TGTGCCAGCAGTGACAACTCTGGGGCCAACGTCCTGACTTTC. It specifies CASSDNSGANVLTF.

The gene calls are TRBV19 and TRBJ1-1; D is uncertain. This CDR3 spans 13 amino acids. Germline V lookup: CDR1 LNHDA, CDR2 SQIVND (reference sequence). Trimming shortened V by 3 bases and J by 5 bases, and 10 bases separated the two germline ends. CDR3 protein: CASSIFVRTEAFF. Here the CDR3 DNA reads TGTGCCAGTAGTATTTTCGTCAGGACTGAAGCTTTCTTT.

V is TRBV6-5 and J is TRBJ2-3; D gene ambiguous. This CDR3 has 13 amino acids. V lost 7 bases to trimming and J lost 1 base, with 9 bases between them. Germline V gene data show CDR1 as MNHEY and CDR2 as SVGAGI. CDR3 loop: CASIGPGTDTQYF. In DNA, the CDR3 is TGTGCCAGCATCGGGCCAGGCACAGATACGCAGTATTTT.

The chain has TRBV18 and TRBJ1-4; D perhaps matches TRBD1 (5 bases). V was pared by 6 bases and J by 5 bases, with 16 bases between. The CDR3 contains 15 residues. The germline CDR1 and CDR2 sequences are KGHSH and LQKENI. The CDR3 nucleotides read TGTGCCAGCTCCAATTACAGGAGTTTAAATGAAAAACTGTTTTTT. It specifies CASSNYRSLNEKLFF.